Listed here are 23 T cell receptor beta chains from one sample, sequenced in a study of quantifying T cell responses using KT2 cells. Study-level information: RNA was reverse transcribed with TCR alpha and beta constant-region primers.

Each cDNA got a UMI-containing oligo ligated at its 3' end. An equimolar mix of RC1.1 and RC1.2 primed the beta chain across TRBC1 and TRBC2. MiXCR, applied by TCRdb to the UMI-ligation and nested PCR reads, yields one record per CDR3 protein. This sample has under 35,000 distinct CDR3 sequences, with more than 7% found just once. The sequenced sample was PBMCs spiked with cells of the T cell clone KT2. The source is a human donor.

This clonotype was detected ten times or more. The J gene is TRBJ2-1, the V gene TRBV15; possibly TRBD1 or TRBD2 for D (5 bases each). Germline assignment: CDR1 LNHNV and CDR2 YYDKDF (reference sequence). The CDR3 has 13 residues. V gave up 2 bases and J gave up 10 bases, with 12 bases separating them. The CDR3 DNA is TGTGCCACCAGCAGAACACCGGGACGCGAGCAGTTCTTC. Translating it yields CATSRTPGREQFF.

The chain couples TRBV20-1 to TRBJ2-2, with a weak D call TRBD1 (5 bases). CDR3 length equals 12 residues. Germline CDR1 and CDR2: DFQATT and SNEGSKA (reference sequence). The ends were cut back, 3 bases at V and 13 bases at J, with 15 bases in the middle. Here the CDR3 DNA reads TGCAGTGCTAGGGAAGGGGAAAGGGTGCTGTTTTTT. This encodes CSAREGERVLFF.

The V gene is TRBV18, the J gene TRBJ2-3; TRBD2 aligns across 15 bases. The germline V gene has CDR1 KGHSH and CDR2 LQKENI. This CDR3 has 17 residues. Trimming removed 0 bases from V and 6 bases from J; junction bases left unmatched: 4. CDR3 DNA: TGTGCCAGCTCACCACCGGGACTAGCGGGGGGATCGGATACGCAGTATTTT. Its translation: CASSPPGLAGGSDTQYF.

The table lists this clonotype with many counts. The chain links TRBV20-1 to TRBJ2-7, with D tentatively TRBD1 or TRBD2 (7 bases each). This CDR3 spans 15 amino acids. Germline V CDR1 and CDR2: DFQATT, SNEGSKA (reference sequence). V dropped 1 base and J dropped 6 bases, with 19 bases sitting between them. CDR3: CSARVARGGEGEQYF. CDR3 bases: TGCAGTGCTAGAGTGGCCAGGGGGGGAGAGGGCGAGCAGTACTTC.

The sample holds many counts of this clonotype. This chain connects TRBV5-1 to TRBJ1-1; D not resolved. The CDR3 contains 15 residues. Germline CDR1 is SGHRS and CDR2 is YFSETQ. The ends were cut back, 4 bases at V and 3 bases at J, with 16 bases in the middle. CDR3 nucleotides: TGCGCCAGCAGCCGCGTGTCGGGATCGGACACTGAAGCTTTCTTT. This translates into CASSRVSGSDTEAFF.

Only a few counts were recorded for this clonotype. The chain combines TRBV20-1 with TRBJ2-1; maybe TRBD2 (5 bases). CDR1 is DFQATT and CDR2 is SNEGSKA in the germline V gene (reference sequence). The V and J ends lost 3 bases and 6 bases respectively, with 12 bases between them. CDR3 size: 13 residues. This CDR3 reads CSASSLASNEQFF. CDR3 bases: TGCAGTGCTAGTTCTCTAGCAAGCAATGAGCAGTTCTTC.

This clonotype appeared many times. The rearrangement links TRBV12-3 or TRBV12-4 to TRBJ2-1; no reliable D call. CDR3 size: 14 residues. V was shortened by 6 bases and J by 8 bases, with 17 bases between the two germline ends. The DNA of the CDR3 is TGTGCCAGCAGATTTACAGCCTCGAGCGATGAGCAGTTCTTC. Protein: CASRFTASSDEQFF.

In its sample, this clonotype was seen a few times. The chain recombines TRBV5-1 with TRBJ1-1, with D possibly TRBD1 on 6 matching bases. Between the trimmed V and J ends, which lost 0 bases and 4 bases, there was a span of 13 bases. This CDR3 region has 15 residues. Germline CDR1 reads SGHRS; CDR2 reads YFSETQ. This chain's CDR3 is CASSLALGGGTEAFF. CDR3 bases: TGCGCCAGCAGCTTGGCCTTAGGGGGTGGCACTGAAGCTTTCTTT.

This clonotype has ten or more counts. The gene calls are TRBV12-3 or TRBV12-4 and TRBJ2-7; D is perhaps TRBD1 or TRBD2 (5 bases each). Trimming pared 6 bases from V and 5 bases from J, leaving 17 bases between. This CDR3 has 14 residues. The CDR3 DNA reads as TGTGCCAGCAGCCCCGGGACCCGGGTAGACGAGCAGTACTTC. It yields the protein CASSPGTRVDEQYF.

This clonotype was detected a few times. The chain has TRBV7-7 and TRBJ2-2; D is unclear. Trimming pared 1 base from V and 2 bases from J, leaving 8 bases between. Germline CDR1 is SSHAT and CDR2 is FNYEAQ (reference sequence). The CDR3 spans 15 residues. CDR3 region: CASSLVGSNTGELFF. The DNA for the CDR3 is TGTGCCAGCAGCTTAGTGGGCAGCAACACCGGGGAGCTGTTTTTT.

V and J are TRBV6-5 and TRBJ2-5, with TRBD2 matching 10 bases. Germline CDR1 reads MNHEY; CDR2 reads SVGAGI. The trim removed 2 bases at V and 1 base at J, leaving 19 bases unmatched. CDR3 length: 21 amino acids. CDR3 protein: CASSYPEREGQETQRQETQYF. The DNA for the CDR3 is TGTGCCAGCAGTTACCCAGAGCGGGAGGGCCAAGAGACCCAGCGCCAAGAGACCCAGTACTTC.

Many counts were recorded for this clonotype. V gene TRBV5-1 combines with J gene TRBJ2-3; 9 bases fit TRBD2. After removal of 2 bases from V and 5 bases from J, the junction contained 3 bases not matched to a gene. Per germline, CDR1 SGHRS and CDR2 YFSETQ. The CDR3 sequence is 14 residues long. This CDR3 is CASSFAGGQDTQYF. As DNA, the CDR3 is TGCGCCAGCAGCTTCGCGGGGGGGCAAGATACGCAGTATTTT.

This clonotype has a count of ten or more. CDR3 loop: CASSVTGPHNEQFF. The CDR3 DNA sequence: TGTGCCAGCAGCGTGACGGGACCGCACAATGAGCAGTTCTTC. The J gene is TRBJ2-1, the V gene TRBV13; either TRBD1 or TRBD2 may fit D (5 bases each). The CDR3 is 14 amino acids. Germline V gives CDR1 PRHDT, CDR2 FYEKMQ (reference sequence). V was pared by 5 bases and J by 5 bases, with 13 bases between. Supplemented by reference TRBV13 and TRBJ2-1, the full variable domain reads AAGVIQSPRHLIKEKRETATLKCYPIPRHDTVYWYQQGPGQDPQFLISFYEKMQSDKGSIPDRFSAQQFSDYHSELNMSSLELGDSALYFCASSVTGPHNEQFFGPGTRLTVL.

This clonotype was observed at least ten times. The chain combines TRBV29-1 with TRBJ1-1; weak D call: TRBD1 (5 bases). Germline V gene data show CDR1 as SQVTM and CDR2 as ANQGSEA. CDR3 size: 13 residues. V was cut by 7 bases and J by 6 bases, with 18 bases left in between. The CDR3 DNA reads TGCAGCGCAAGGGCGGACATCAAGGCTGAAGCTTTCTTT. Protein sequence: CSARADIKAEAFF.

The chain is built from TRBV3-1 and TRBJ2-1, with unresolved D. Trimming stripped 2 bases from V and 7 bases from J, with 12 bases between. This CDR3 has 14 amino acids. Germline loops: CDR1 LGHDT, CDR2 YNNKEL (reference sequence). Here the CDR3 DNA reads TGTGCCAGCAGCCAAAGAGTCAAAGGGAATGAGCAGTTCTTC. This sequence encodes CASSQRVKGNEQFF.

This clonotype appeared many times. This chain uses TRBV7-8 with TRBJ1-6; 8 positions match TRBD1. V was pared by 5 bases and J by 6 bases, with 6 bases of the junction left unmatched. The CDR3 loop spans 15 amino acids. Germline-derived CDR1 and CDR2 are SGHVS and FQNEAQ. CDR3 coding DNA: TGTGCCAGCAGCCCCACGACAGGGGTTAATTCACCCCTCCACTTT. Its protein product is CASSPTTGVNSPLHF.

This clonotype was recorded at least ten times. The chain is built from TRBV27 and TRBJ2-2; the match to TRBD2 covers 12 bases. This CDR3 has 18 residues. The germline gives CDR1 MNHEY, CDR2 SMNVEV (reference sequence). V dropped 5 bases and J dropped 2; count of bases not matched to a gene: 9. CDR3 bases: TGTGCCAGCAGTCCAGGACTAGCGGGATGGATTAACACCGGGGAGCTGTTTTTT. It encodes CASSPGLAGWINTGELFF.

This clonotype is labeled medium-sized (0.01 to 0.1%). The DNA of the CDR3 is TGTGCCAGCAGTTACTCCAATGGCCAGCCCCAGCATTTT. Encoded protein: CASSYSNGQPQHF. The rearrangement uses TRBV6-5 and TRBJ1-5; D remains ambiguous. This CDR3 has 13 amino acids. V was trimmed by 0 bases and J by 7 bases, leaving 7 bases between them. Germline V gene lookup returns CDR1 MNHEY and CDR2 SVGAGI.

This clonotype was observed many times. The chain couples TRBV6-5 to TRBJ1-1; 7 bases map to TRBD1. J was trimmed by 7 bases and V by 7 bases; bases with no gene match: 3. CDR1 MNHEY and CDR2 SVGAGI come from the germline V gene. CDR3 size: 11 residues. CDR3 DNA: TGTGCCAGCAAGGGACAGTTTGAAGCTTTCTTT. It codes for CASKGQFEAFF.

This clonotype was counted at least ten times. The V gene is TRBV7-8, the J gene TRBJ2-3; D unclear. V lost 0 bases, J lost 0 bases, and 7 bases lay in between. Germline values: CDR1 SGHVS, CDR2 FQNEAQ. The CDR3 runs 15 residues. This CDR3 reads CASSLASRSTDTQYF. The CDR3 nucleotides are TGTGCCAGCAGCTTAGCGTCCCGGAGCACAGATACGCAGTATTTT.

This clonotype was recorded many times. The J gene is TRBJ2-7, the V gene TRBV12-3 or TRBV12-4, with D unclear. With 5 bases removed from V and 2 bases from J, the gap between germline ends came to 10 bases. This CDR3 region has 13 residues. CDR3 nucleotides: TGTGCCAGCAGTGTCGCCCAACCCTACGAGCAGTACTTC. It yields the protein CASSVAQPYEQYF.

This clonotype was found many times. The J gene is TRBJ2-7, the V gene TRBV3-1, with 11 positions matching TRBD2. V lost 5 bases and J lost 6; bases outside the gene matches: 9. The CDR3 sequence is 15 residues long. Germline CDR1 is LGHDT and CDR2 is YNNKEL (reference sequence). CDR3 amino acids: CASSETRGLAAEQYF. The CDR3 DNA is TGTGCCAGCAGCGAGACCCGGGGACTAGCGGCCGAGCAGTACTTC.

This chain links TRBV20-1 with TRBJ2-5, with TRBD2 identical over 7 bases. The CDR3 sequence is 12 residues long. Germline values: CDR1 DFQATT, CDR2 SNEGSKA (reference sequence). After removal of 2 bases from V and 5 bases from J, the junction contained 2 bases not matched to a gene. CDR3 nucleotides: TGCAGTGCTAGACAGGGAGGGGAGACCCAGTACTTC. This gives the protein CSARQGGETQYF.